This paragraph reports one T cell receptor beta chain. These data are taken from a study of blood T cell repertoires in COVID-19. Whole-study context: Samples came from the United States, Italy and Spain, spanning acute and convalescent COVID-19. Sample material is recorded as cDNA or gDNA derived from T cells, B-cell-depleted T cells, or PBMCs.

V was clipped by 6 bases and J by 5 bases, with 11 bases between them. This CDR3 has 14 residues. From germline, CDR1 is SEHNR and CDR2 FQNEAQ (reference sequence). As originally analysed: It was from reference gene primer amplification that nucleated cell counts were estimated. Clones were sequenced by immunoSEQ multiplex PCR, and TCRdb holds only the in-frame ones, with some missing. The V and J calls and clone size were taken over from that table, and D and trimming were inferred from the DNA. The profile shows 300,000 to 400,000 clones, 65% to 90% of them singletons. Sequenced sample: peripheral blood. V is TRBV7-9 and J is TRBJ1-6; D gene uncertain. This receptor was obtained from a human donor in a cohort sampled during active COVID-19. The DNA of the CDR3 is TGTGCCAGCAGTCCCGAGGCCCATAATTCACCCCTCCACTTT. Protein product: CASSPEAHNSPLHF.